The 6 T cell receptor beta chains presented below share a single source sample, sequenced in a study of sequential checkpoint blockade in melanoma. Assay: immunoSEQ multiplex PCR; the TCRdb copy retains only in-frame clones and omits some. In the table there are about 12,000 clones, 21% of which are singletons. The treatment was: randomized to nivolumab then ipilimumab (arm A) or the reverse (arm B). The sequences come from tumor tissue (inferred from file names), collected from a patient given nivolumab and ipilimumab in sequence. The receptor set was obtained from a human donor with melanoma.

This clone was detected a few times. The rearrangement uses TRBV28 and TRBJ2-6; D assignment may be TRBD1 or TRBD2 (5 bases each). The V end was cut by 7 bases, the J end by 3 bases, with 25 bases between. The CDR3 spans 19 residues. Germline loops: CDR1 MDHEN, CDR2 SYDVKM. CDR3 sequence: CASTPQGWGSRSGANVLTF. CDR3 bases: TGTGCCAGCACCCCCCAGGGCTGGGGGTCGAGAAGTGGGGCCAACGTCCTGACTTTC.

This clone was counted between two and nine times. This chain joins TRBV6-8 and TRBJ2-4; 7 bases are a match to TRBD1. This CDR3 spans 12 amino acids. CDR1 and CDR2 from the germline V gene are MNHGY and SAAAGT. J gave up 11 bases and V 10 bases, and 11 bases lay outside the gene matches. The CDR3 spells CAIMDPGTVQYF. The CDR3 region has the DNA TGTGCCATCATGGATCCCGGGACAGTTCAGTACTTC.

The chain uses TRBV29-1 and TRBJ2-3, with D tentatively TRBD1 or TRBD2 (5 bases each). Trimming took 7 bases from V and 1 from J, leaving 9 bases between them. Per germline, CDR1 SQVTM and CDR2 ANQGSEA. The CDR3 sequence is 12 residues long. The chain's CDR3 is CSGDGGTDTQYF. The CDR3 nucleotides read TGCAGCGGGGACGGGGGCACAGATACGCAGTATTTT.

This clone appeared a few times. The genes are TRBV7-5 and TRBJ2-7; the D segment call TRBD2 is taken from the table without a DNA check. TRBV7-5 is reported as a pseudogene. The CDR3 is made up of 14 amino acids. CDR3: CASSYGTGTYEQYF. DNA for the CDR3: TGTGCCAGCAGCTACGGGACTGGAACCTACGAGCAGTACTTC.

The genes are TRBV11-3 and TRBJ2-2; no clear D. Trimming pared 2 bases from V and 1 base from J, leaving 8 bases between. Germline V lookup: CDR1 SGHNT, CDR2 YENEEA. The CDR3 is made up of 15 amino acids. The CDR3 loop reads CASSLTDQNTGELFF. The CDR3 DNA reads as TGTGCCAGCAGCTTAACGGACCAGAACACCGGGGAGCTGTTTTTT.

This clone appeared a few times. This chain uses TRBV9 with TRBJ1-1; D is ambiguous. Per germline, CDR1 SGDLS and CDR2 YYNGEE. The CDR3 contains 15 residues. Between the trimmed V and J ends, which lost 0 bases and 1 base, there was a span of 10 bases. CDR3 amino acids: CASSVVRLGNTEAFF. In DNA, the CDR3 is TGTGCCAGCAGCGTAGTAAGGTTAGGGAACACTGAAGCTTTCTTT. The complete variable domain, with remaining parts taken from reference TRBV9 and TRBJ1-1, reads DSGVTQTPKHLITATGQRVTLRCSPRSGDLSVYWYQQSLDQGLQFLIQYYNGEERAKGNILERFSAQQFPDLHSELNLSSLELGDSALYFCASSVVRLGNTEAFFGQGTRLTVV.